These 32 T cell receptor beta chains originate from one sample sequenced in a study of blood T cell repertoires in COVID-19. The table came from immunoSEQ multiplex PCR; TCRdb's copy has only in-frame clones and leaves some out. The sample consists of some 230,000 clones, around 86% of them appearing once. The sequencing input was peripheral blood. The receptors derive from a woman of 80 years or more with COVID-19, enrolled during active disease.

The rearrangement links TRBV24-1 to TRBJ2-3; TRBD2 aligns across 9 bases. This CDR3 has 17 amino acids. CDR1 and CDR2 (germline): KGHDR, SFDVKD. Trimming removed 4 bases from V and 4 bases from J; junction bases left unmatched: 11. The CDR3 sequence is CATSDPSAGGVADTQYF. CDR3 coding DNA: TGTGCCACCAGTGACCCGTCAGCGGGGGGCGTGGCAGATACGCAGTATTTT.

V and J are TRBV19 and TRBJ2-2, with 7 bases aligning to TRBD2. Germline V gives CDR1 LNHDA, CDR2 SQIVND (reference sequence). V lost 3 bases to trimming and J lost 7 bases; unmatched junction nucleotides: 11. The CDR3 spans 16 residues. CDR3 nucleotides: TGTGCCAGTAGTATCCGGGGAGGGCCTGTTAACGGGGAGCTGTTTTTT. Its protein is CASSIRGGPVNGELFF.

The chain combines TRBV6-2 or TRBV6-3 with TRBJ2-7; TRBD2 agrees at 9 bases. The ends lost 5 bases at V and 4 bases at J; junction bases unmatched: 9. This CDR3 is built from 15 residues. Germline CDR1 is MNHEY and CDR2 is SVGEGT. The CDR3 spells CASSGPGLAAYEQYF. The CDR3 nucleotides read TGTGCCAGCAGTGGGCCGGGACTAGCAGCATACGAGCAGTACTTC.

The chain is built from TRBV7-2 and TRBJ2-1; 11 bases are a match to TRBD2. The J segment lost 1 base and the V segment lost 2 bases, leaving 7 bases of the junction unmatched. Germline V gene data show CDR1 as SGHTA and CDR2 as FQGNSA. This CDR3 is built from 18 residues. The DNA of the CDR3 is TGTGCCAGCAGCTTAATCGCTAGCGGGAGGTCTTCCTACAATGAGCAGTTCTTC. Protein sequence: CASSLIASGRSSYNEQFF.

This clone has only a few counts. The rearrangement uses TRBV20-1 and TRBJ1-1; 7 bases line up with TRBD1. Germline trimming cut 5 bases from V and 11 bases from J; bases unmatched to any gene: 8. Germline V lookup: CDR1 DFQATT, CDR2 SNEGSKA (reference sequence). The CDR3 length is 11 residues. The CDR3 is CSAPPDREAFF. The CDR3 DNA reads TGCAGTGCTCCTCCCGACAGGGAGGCTTTCTTT.

The V and J genes are TRBV5-8 and TRBJ2-5, with D possibly being TRBD1 (5 bases). Germline assignment: CDR1 SGHTS and CDR2 YDEGEE. Trimming shortened V by 0 bases and J by 5 bases, and 14 bases separated the two germline ends. The CDR3 is 15 residues long. This CDR3 reads CASSLAGRAGETQYF. The CDR3 bases are TGTGCCAGCAGCTTGGCCGGCAGGGCAGGGGAGACCCAGTACTTC.

There are a few counts of this clone. This chain uses TRBV25-1 with TRBJ1-4; weak D call: TRBD1 (5 bases). Germline CDR1 MGHDK, CDR2 SYGVNS. V lost 5 bases to trimming and J lost 2 bases, with 12 bases between them. This CDR3 is built from 15 residues. CDR3 in DNA: TGTGCCAGCAGTACAGGACGGCGGACTAATGAAAAACTGTTTTTT. Its protein product is CASSTGRRTNEKLFF.

V is TRBV5-1 and J is TRBJ2-5, with TRBD1 identical over 8 bases. The CDR3 is made up of 14 amino acids. J lost 5 bases, V lost 2 bases, and 5 bases had no gene match. Germline CDR1 reads SGHRS; CDR2 reads YFSETQ. CDR3 DNA sequence: TGCGCCAGCAGCTTTCAGGGGGCTGAGGAGACCCAGTACTTC. This codes for CASSFQGAEETQYF.

The chain joins TRBV2 to TRBJ1-5, with 8 bases lining up with TRBD1. Trimming took 6 bases from V and 2 from J; bases not matched to a gene: 6. The CDR3 spans 15 residues. From germline, CDR1 is SNHLY and CDR2 FYNNEI. The CDR3 bases are TGTGCCAGCAGGCAACAGGGGGTGGGCAATCAGCCCCAGCATTTT. It encodes CASRQQGVGNQPQHF.

The genes are TRBV7-3 and TRBJ2-1; 9 bases line up with TRBD1. This CDR3 region has 15 residues. V trimming: 5 bases; J trimming: 2 bases; junction bases outside the gene matches: 4. Germline assignment: CDR1 SGHTA and CDR2 FQGTGA. The CDR3 sequence: CASSVTGGTYNEQFF. Here the CDR3 DNA reads TGTGCCAGCAGCGTGACAGGGGGGACCTACAATGAGCAGTTCTTC.

This chain links TRBV2 with TRBJ2-5; tentative D call: TRBD2 (5 bases). CDR1 and CDR2 (germline): SNHLY, FYNNEI. This CDR3 is built from 13 residues. The V gene lost 7 bases and the J gene lost 7 bases, with 16 bases spanning the gap. The DNA for the CDR3 is TGTGCCAGCACCCGGGAATCCCCGGGGACCCAGTACTTC. Protein product: CASTRESPGTQYF.

This clone was observed a single time. The chain uses TRBV4-1 and TRBJ2-1; 9 nucleotides line up with TRBD2. Germline V lookup: CDR1 MGHRA, CDR2 YSYEKL. CDR3 length: 17 amino acids. V lost 1 base to trimming and J lost 5 bases; unmatched junction nucleotides: 9. The DNA for the CDR3 is TGCGCCAGCAGCCAAGTTTTCGGCGGGAGGGTCCACAATGAGCAGTTCTTC. Protein product: CASSQVFGGRVHNEQFF.

This sequence joins TRBV15 and TRBJ1-4; D might be TRBD1 (6 bases). The CDR3 is 13 amino acids. The V gene's germline CDR1 is LNHNV and CDR2 YYDKDF (reference sequence). The V end lost 6 bases, the J end lost 7 bases, and 12 bases lay between the germline ends. The CDR3 loop is CATSSGGTEKLFF. DNA for the CDR3: TGTGCCACCAGTAGCGGGGGCACTGAAAAACTGTTTTTT.

This clone was picked up a small number of times. J is TRBJ1-6 and V is TRBV20-1, with D possibly being TRBD1 (5 bases). The CDR3 is 18 residues long. Trimming removed 3 bases from V and 0 bases from J, with 18 bases in between. The germline V gene encodes CDR1 DFQATT and CDR2 SNEGSKA (reference sequence). In DNA, the CDR3 is TGCAGTGCTAGTTGGACACCCAGTAGGAGCTCCTATAATTCACCCCTCCACTTT. It specifies CSASWTPSRSSYNSPLHF.

This clone has only one observation. V gene TRBV5-4 combines with J gene TRBJ2-7; 8 bases match TRBD2. The CDR3 extends over 15 amino acids. V lost 4 bases and J lost 6; bases outside the gene matches: 12. CDR1 and CDR2 (germline): SGHNT, YYREEE (reference sequence). In DNA form, the CDR3 reads TGTGCCAGCAGCCCGGGGGGGGGAGTCAGAGGCGAGCAGTACTTC. The encoded protein is CASSPGGGVRGEQYF.

J is TRBJ1-3 and V is TRBV30, with TRBD1 matching 7 bases. This CDR3 has 16 residues. Trimming removed 4 bases from V and 0 bases from J; junction bases left unmatched: 9. CDR1 is GTSNPN, CDR2 SVGIG, per germline (reference sequence). CDR3 nucleotides: TGTGCCTGGAACAGGGGAAGGGCCGGCTCTGGAAACACCATATATTTT. It encodes CAWNRGRAGSGNTIYF.

V and J are TRBV25-1 and TRBJ2-2; maybe TRBD1 (6 bases). Trimming stripped 5 bases from V and 7 bases from J, with 20 bases between. This CDR3 comprises 16 residues. Germline V gives CDR1 MGHDK, CDR2 SYGVNS. CDR3 sequence reads: CASSPNRVSSSGELFF. The CDR3 bases are TGTGCCAGCAGTCCTAACAGGGTTAGCAGCAGCGGGGAGCTGTTTTTT.

The rearrangement uses TRBV18 and TRBJ1-2; the D is unclear. The ends were cut back, 3 bases at V and 5 bases at J, with 13 bases in the middle. The germline CDR1 and CDR2 sequences are KGHSH and LQKENI. The CDR3 consists of 14 residues. The CDR3 DNA reads as TGTGCCAGCTCACCGGGGAGAGGGCAATATGGCTACACCTTC. Translation: CASSPGRGQYGYTF.

At least ten counts were recorded for this clone. The chain has TRBV6-5 and TRBJ2-7, with 7 bases identical to TRBD1. The V and J ends lost 7 bases and 6 bases, in that order; junction bases with no gene match: 9. The CDR3 consists of 13 residues. The germline gives CDR1 MNHEY, CDR2 SVGAGI. CDR3 in DNA: TGTGCCAGCACAACAGGGGATCTCACCGAGCAGTACTTC. The encoded protein is CASTTGDLTEQYF.

This clone was detected only once. The chain recombines TRBV24-1 with TRBJ2-1; D is ambiguous. Germline lookup yields CDR1 KGHDR and CDR2 SFDVKD. There are 17 residues in the CDR3. Deletions cut 0 bases from V and 0 bases from J, with 11 bases between. DNA for the CDR3: TGTGCCACCAGTGATTTGCCGCGGCCGAGCTCCTACAATGAGCAGTTCTTC. Protein product: CATSDLPRPSSYNEQFF.

In its sample, this clone was seen once. The chain is built from TRBV11-2 and TRBJ2-2; D is perhaps TRBD1 (6 bases). Germline lookup yields CDR1 SGHAT and CDR2 FQNNGV. There are 13 residues in the CDR3. V shed 8 bases and J shed 6 bases, with 13 bases lying between them. CDR3 nucleotides: TGTGCCAGCCAGGGGCCTCGCTCCGGGGAGCTGTTTTTT. Encoded protein: CASQGPRSGELFF.

CDR3 sequence (DNA): TGTGCCAGCAGCTTGGAAGACGGGGAAGAGACCCAGTACTTC. Translating it yields CASSLEDGEETQYF. The chain couples TRBV5-4 to TRBJ2-5, with D possibly matching TRBD2 (5 bases). CDR3 length equals 14 residues. V lost 0 bases and J lost 3, with 9 bases in between. Germline assignment: CDR1 SGHNT and CDR2 YYREEE (reference sequence).

Concerning this clone itself: Additional DNA sequences in this sample encode the identical CDR3. This chain links TRBV18 with TRBJ2-5; 7 bases agree with TRBD2. CDR1 and CDR2 from the germline V gene are KGHSH and LQKENI. The trim removed 4 bases at V and 5 bases at J, leaving 4 bases unmatched. The CDR3 sequence is 13 residues long. CDR3 in DNA: TGTGCCAGCTCACTAGGACTAGGCGAGACCCAGTACTTC. It encodes CASSLGLGETQYF. Together with reference TRBV18 and TRBJ2-5, the CDR3 gives the full variable domain: NAGVMQNPRHLVRRRGQEARLRCSPMKGHSHVYWYRQLPEEGLKFMVYLQKENIIDESGMPKERFSAEFPKEGPSILRIQQVVRGDSAAYFCASSLGLGETQYFGPGTRLLVL.

This clone showed up just once. Here the CDR3 reads CAWRQGRGEKLFF. Written as DNA, the CDR3 is TGTGCCTGGAGACAGGGCCGGGGTGAAAAACTGTTTTTT. This chain joins TRBV30 and TRBJ1-4; D is possibly TRBD1 (6 bases). V dropped 3 bases and J dropped 7 bases, with 12 bases sitting between them. The V gene's germline CDR1 is GTSNPN and CDR2 SVGIG (reference sequence). The CDR3 loop spans 13 amino acids. Complete variable domain (other parts from reference TRBV30 and TRBJ1-4): SQTIHQWPATLVQPVGSPLSLECTVEGTSNPNLYWYRQAAGRGLQLLFYSVGIGQISSEVPQNLSASRPQDRQFILSSKKLLLSDSGFYLCAWRQGRGEKLFFGSGTQLSVL.

The chain recombines TRBV7-9 with TRBJ2-7; TRBD1 matches 9 bases. Germline trimming cut 5 bases from V and 0 bases from J; bases unmatched to any gene: 5. The CDR3 is made up of 15 amino acids. CDR1 is SEHNR, CDR2 FQNEAQ, per germline (reference sequence). CDR3 sequence (DNA): TGTGCCAGCAGCAGGACAGGGGCCTACTCCTACGAGCAGTACTTC. It encodes CASSRTGAYSYEQYF.

This chain connects TRBV6-6 to TRBJ1-2, with D hard to call. Trimming took off 6 bases at V and 5 bases at J, with 13 bases between the two ends. In germline, CDR1 is MNHNY, CDR2 SVGAGI (reference sequence). The CDR3 loop spans 13 amino acids. The CDR3 sequence: CASSPPGGYGYTF. The CDR3 DNA is TGTGCCAGCAGCCCTCCTGGCGGGTATGGCTACACCTTC.

The chain combines TRBV18 with TRBJ2-7; 9 nucleotides match TRBD1. Per the germline V gene, CDR1 is KGHSH and CDR2 is LQKENI. CDR3 length equals 13 residues. V lost 6 bases and J lost 4; bases outside the gene matches: 4. CDR3 in DNA: TGTGCCAGCTCGAACGGACAGGGGTACGAGCAGTACTTC. Its protein is CASSNGQGYEQYF.

The J gene is TRBJ2-1, the V gene TRBV24-1; perhaps TRBD2 as D (5 bases). The V end lost 2 bases, the J end lost 6 bases, and 16 bases lay between the germline ends. The CDR3 runs to 16 residues. CDR1 and CDR2 from the germline V gene are KGHDR and SFDVKD. The CDR3 spells CATSDSRGSRRNEQFF. In nucleotides, the CDR3 is TGTGCCACCAGTGATTCTCGAGGGAGCCGCCGCAATGAGCAGTTCTTC.

The chain uses TRBV27 and TRBJ1-6; a weak D match, TRBD1 (6 bases). V was pared by 4 bases and J by 3 bases, with 10 bases between. This CDR3 contains 15 residues. The germline CDR1 and CDR2 sequences are MNHEY and SMNVEV (reference sequence). CDR3 sequence reads: CASSSRGSYNSPLHF. The CDR3 DNA reads as TGTGCCAGCAGTTCCAGGGGCAGCTATAATTCACCCCTCCACTTT.

The chain links TRBV19 to TRBJ1-5; D gene ambiguous. The CDR3 spans 14 residues. Trimming stripped 9 bases from V and 1 base from J, with 13 bases between. CDR1 LNHDA and CDR2 SQIVND come from the germline V gene (reference sequence). CDR3 sequence: CASSSYLSNQPQHF. DNA of the CDR3: TGTGCCAGCTCGAGTTACCTCAGCAATCAGCCCCAGCATTTT.

The chain employs TRBV30 and TRBJ1-4; D possibly corresponds to TRBD1 (6 bases). CDR1 GTSNPN and CDR2 SVGIG come from the germline V gene (reference sequence). This CDR3 is 18 amino acids long. V was shortened by 0 bases and J by 6 bases, with 23 bases between the two germline ends. The chain's CDR3 is CAWSVRLPGHPSDEKLFF. The CDR3 region has the DNA TGTGCCTGGAGTGTAAGGCTCCCGGGACACCCCTCGGATGAAAAACTGTTTTTT. Supplemented by reference TRBV30 and TRBJ1-4, the full variable domain reads SQTIHQWPATLVQPVGSPLSLECTVEGTSNPNLYWYRQAAGRGLQLLFYSVGIGQISSEVPQNLSASRPQDRQFILSSKKLLLSDSGFYLCAWSVRLPGHPSDEKLFFGSGTQLSVL.

This chain connects TRBV4-1 to TRBJ2-3; 9 positions match TRBD2. The germline gives CDR1 MGHRA, CDR2 YSYEKL. The V and J ends lost 0 bases and 5 bases, in that order; junction bases with no gene match: 15. The CDR3 length is 19 residues. CDR3 loop: CASSQERAGGLGAQDTQYF. The CDR3 DNA is TGCGCCAGCAGCCAAGAAAGAGCGGGGGGTCTGGGGGCACAAGATACGCAGTATTTT.